This TCR beta chain came from a study of blood T cell repertoires in COVID-19. The CDR3 extends over 16 amino acids. Germline V gene sequence: CDR1 LGHNA, CDR2 YNFKEQ. The V end lost 1 base, the J end lost 1 base, and 11 bases lay between the germline ends. This clone showed up just once. The method was immunoSEQ multiplex PCR; TCRdb's version includes in-frame clones alone and lacks a portion of them. Here the sample spans just over 300,000 clones, over 75% being singletons. Sequencing used PBMCs or T cells enriched from blood (not recorded which). The clonotype comes from a man aged 25 to 45 who had recovered from COVID-19. The chain links TRBV4-2 to TRBJ1-5; D is perhaps TRBD1 (5 bases). CDR3 sequence: CASSQVAGVSNQPQHF. The CDR3 nucleotides are TGTGCCAGCAGCCAAGTGGCGGGGGTGAGCAATCAGCCCCAGCATTTT.